This note documents a single TCR beta chain sequence. Antigen unknown. The record originates from a study of cytomegalovirus exposure and HLA in healthy donors. Primers included in the PCR were 60 Vbeta and 13 Jbeta primers. The method was immunoSEQ multiplex PCR; TCRdb's version includes in-frame clones alone and lacks a portion of them. Of 100,000 to 150,000 clones in the sample, over 75% were seen once. General study findings and limits: It was assumed in the presence/absence analyses that sequencing depth was roughly uniform across donors.

Germline lookup yields CDR1 LNHDA and CDR2 SQIVND (reference sequence). V lost 6 bases to trimming and J lost 4 bases, with 10 bases between them. The CDR3 is 14 residues long. The sequencing sample was made of PBMCs. The sequence derives from a young man in good health and CMV-seropositive. The rearrangement joins TRBV19 to TRBJ1-6; no reliable D call. CDR3 residues: CASSLVAYNSPLHF. The CDR3 coding sequence is TGTGCCAGTAGCCTGGTCGCGTATAATTCACCCCTCCACTTT.